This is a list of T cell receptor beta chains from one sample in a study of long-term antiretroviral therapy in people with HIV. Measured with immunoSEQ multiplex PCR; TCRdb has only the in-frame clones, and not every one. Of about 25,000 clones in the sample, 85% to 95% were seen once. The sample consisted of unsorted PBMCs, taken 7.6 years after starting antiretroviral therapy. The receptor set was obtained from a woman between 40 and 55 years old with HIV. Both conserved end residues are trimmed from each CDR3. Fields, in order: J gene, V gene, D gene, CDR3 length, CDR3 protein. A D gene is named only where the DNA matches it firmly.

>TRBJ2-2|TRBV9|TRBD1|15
ASSSGQGLWGSGELF
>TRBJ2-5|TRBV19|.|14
ASSGRTASPQETQY
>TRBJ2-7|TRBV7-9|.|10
ASSLDSNEQY
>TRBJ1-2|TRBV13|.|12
ASSSLFLDYGYT
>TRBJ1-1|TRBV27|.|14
ASSPSAGDMNTEAF
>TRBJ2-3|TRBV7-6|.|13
ASSLTTEVYSTQY
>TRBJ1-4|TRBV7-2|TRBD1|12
ASSTQGEGEKLF
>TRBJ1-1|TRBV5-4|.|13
ASSPGPTAGTEAF
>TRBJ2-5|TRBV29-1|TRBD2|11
RAGTSLSGAQY
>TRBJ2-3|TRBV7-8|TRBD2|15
ASSLAGTSGGKGTQY
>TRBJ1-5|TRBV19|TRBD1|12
ASSGTGGNQPQH
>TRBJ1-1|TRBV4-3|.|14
ASSQGVTGRNTEAF
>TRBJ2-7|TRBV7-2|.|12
ASSLKAGSYEQY
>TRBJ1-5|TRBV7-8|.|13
ASSLAAQGNQPQH
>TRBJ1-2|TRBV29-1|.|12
SGGNRESNYGYT
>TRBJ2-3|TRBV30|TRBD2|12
ARSGGASTDTQY
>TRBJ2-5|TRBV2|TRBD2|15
ASNGGRVAGEQETQY
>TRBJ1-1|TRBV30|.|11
AWNRVSYTEAF
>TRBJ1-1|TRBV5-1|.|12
ASSFEHLNTEAF
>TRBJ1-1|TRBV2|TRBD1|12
ASSELTGGTEAF
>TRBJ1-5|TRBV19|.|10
ASSIRGQPQH
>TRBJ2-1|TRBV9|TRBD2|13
ASSVDSGGAGEQF
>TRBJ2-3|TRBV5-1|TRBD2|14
ASSPGLAGGTDTQY
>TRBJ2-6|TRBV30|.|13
AWSATSSGANVLT
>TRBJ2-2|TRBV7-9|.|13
ASSLRTANTGELF
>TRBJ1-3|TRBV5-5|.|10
ASSLEGNTIY
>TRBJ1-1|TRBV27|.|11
ASSLRENTEAF
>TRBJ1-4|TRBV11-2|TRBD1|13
ASSPDRGRNEKLF
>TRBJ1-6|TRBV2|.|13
ASYLQRVNNSPLH
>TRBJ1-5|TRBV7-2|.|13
ASSLVGGINQPQH
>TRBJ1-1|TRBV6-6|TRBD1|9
ASTRQGGAF
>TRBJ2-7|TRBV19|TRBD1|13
ASSIARTGGYEQY
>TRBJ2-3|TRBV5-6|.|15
ASSSTTLVGSTDTQY
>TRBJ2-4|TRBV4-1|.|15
ASSQGGSALTKNIQY
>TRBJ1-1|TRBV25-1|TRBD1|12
ASSQDRGYTEAF
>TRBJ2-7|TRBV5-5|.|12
ASSTSHLTYEQY
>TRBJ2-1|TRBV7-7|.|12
ASSSSNGHTEQF
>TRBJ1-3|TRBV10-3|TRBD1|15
AISESTGGSSGNTIY
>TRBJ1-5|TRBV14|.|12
ASSQVTFCQPQH
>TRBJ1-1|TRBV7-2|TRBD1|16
ASSPGTGGGGSNTEAF
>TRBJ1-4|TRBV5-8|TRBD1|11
ASSLPGTGSLF
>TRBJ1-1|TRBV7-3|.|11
ASSPTGTGEAF
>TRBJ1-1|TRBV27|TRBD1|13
ASRLDRGGNTEAF
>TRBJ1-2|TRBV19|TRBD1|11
ASRHGTDYGYT
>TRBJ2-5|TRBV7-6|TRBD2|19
ASSLAPPLAGGPLPQETQY